The present T cell receptor delta chain was sequenced within a study of delta chain sequences of gamma delta T cells (dated by TCRdb to between 2016 and 2019). The method behind the library was 5' RACE. The sequencer was an Illumina MiSeq. Via CATT, TCRdb reprocessed the public reads, and rows with identical DNA were then joined. The sample data list 2,000 to 2,500 delta-chain clones, and 25% to 30% of these were observed just once. Clones ranked in the top ten supply roughly 18% of the sample. This clone is considered medium-sized (0.01 to 0.1%). Which antigen it targets is not known. Qualities for individual bases were not recorded, and no much larger clone is one base off. The sequencing sample was made of either unsorted cells or a sorted T cell fraction (not recorded which). This sequence originates from a human donor in good health.

The encoded CDR3 is CACDTLGGAQRDKLIF. The DNA sequence is given as TGTGCCTGTGACACGCTTGGTGGGGCCCAAAGAGATAAACTCATCTTT. The receptor chain draws on TRDV2 and TRDJ1; the D segment could be TRDD3, given 5 matching bases. Based on the germline V gene, the CDR1 and CDR2 sequences are GEAIGNYY and EKD. Including cysteine and phenylalanine, the CDR3 has 16 amino acids. This entry keeps only the CDR3 DNA: 48 bases, framed from base 1. V drops 1 base and J drops 5 bases, leaving 19 bases in between.